The present TCR beta chain was sequenced within a study of monozygotic twins with inflammatory bowel disease. This CDR3 is 16 amino acids long. Template switching incorporated UMIs with a 6-nucleotide sample barcode. TCRdb reanalyzed the 5' RACE reads, giving one entry per CDR3 protein sequence and no DNA. The sample shows approximately 340,000 distinct CDR3 sequences, and around 2% sits with its ten largest clones. Investigators extracted total RNA from whole blood and did not sort T cells. The source material was blood. The genes are TRBV12-3 or TRBV12-4 and TRBJ2-2; TCRdb returns TRBD2, unconfirmable since there is no DNA. This clonotype was obtained from a human donor with ulcerative colitis or Crohn's disease, or a healthy co-twin of an affected twin (not recorded which). This CDR3 is CASSFGLAANTGELFF.